The sequence of this T cell receptor beta chain was determined in a study of human T cells and chemical hapten exposure. Regarding the study as a whole: TCRs at a frequency above 1 in 1000 stayed unchanged with DPC sensitization. Versus controls, significantly more large CDR3 similarity clusters arose from expanded TCRs.

Sample time point: pre-sensitization, week 0. The treatment is: therapeutic diphenylcyclopropenone sensitization with weekly scalp DPC. This clonotype was observed many times. Its antigen is not identified. MiXCR, applied by TCRdb to the RACE reads, yields one record per CDR3 protein. The sample has roughly 380,000 distinct CDR3 sequences, approximately 5.1% seen once. The germline V gene has CDR1 MNHEY and CDR2 SVGAGI. CDR3 length equals 15 residues. Losses at the gene ends were 4 bases for V and 10 bases for J; bases not matched to a gene: 9. This sequence joins TRBV6-5 and TRBJ2-1; TRBD2 aligns across 11 bases. The material was whole blood, obtained in connection with sensitization to the hapten diphenylcyclopropenone (DPC). The TCR originated in a woman between 50 and 59 years old with alopecia areata. Some clones in this sample may be carry-over from other donors' samples. The CDR3 protein is CASSSLAGGPREQFF. Here the CDR3 DNA reads TGTGCCAGCAGTTCCTTAGCGGGAGGGCCAAGGGAGCAGTTCTTC.